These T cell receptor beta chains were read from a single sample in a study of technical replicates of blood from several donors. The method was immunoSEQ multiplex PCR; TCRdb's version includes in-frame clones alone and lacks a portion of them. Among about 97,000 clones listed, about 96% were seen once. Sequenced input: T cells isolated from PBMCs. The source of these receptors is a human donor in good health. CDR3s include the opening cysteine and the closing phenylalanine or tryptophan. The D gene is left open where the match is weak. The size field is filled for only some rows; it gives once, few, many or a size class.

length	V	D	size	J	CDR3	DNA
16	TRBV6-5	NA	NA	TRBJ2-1	CASSYSAGETVNEQFF	TGTGCCAGCAGTTACTCTGCAGGGGAGACGGTGAATGAGCAGTTCTTC
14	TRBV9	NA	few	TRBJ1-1	CASSVAGMNTEAFF	TGTGCCAGCAGCGTAGCAGGCATGAACACTGAAGCTTTCTTT
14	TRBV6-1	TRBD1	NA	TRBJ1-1	CASSVQGGNTEAFF	TGTGCCAGCAGTGTACAGGGGGGGAACACTGAAGCTTTCTTT
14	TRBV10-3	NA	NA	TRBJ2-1	CAISEREITVEQFF	TGTGCCATCAGTGAGCGGGAGATCACTGTCGAGCAGTTCTTC
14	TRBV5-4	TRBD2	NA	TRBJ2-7	CASSLGREAYEQYF	TGTGCCAGCAGCTTAGGGCGGGAGGCCTACGAGCAGTACTTC
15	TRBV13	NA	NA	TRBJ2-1	CASSSRVNSYNEQFF	TGTGCCAGCAGCTCGCGGGTAAACTCCTACAATGAGCAGTTCTTC
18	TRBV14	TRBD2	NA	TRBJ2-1	CASSQVFGVGGPWDEQFF	TGTGCCAGCAGCCAAGTATTTGGAGTGGGAGGGCCCTGGGATGAGCAGTTCTTC
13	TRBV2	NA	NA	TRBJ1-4	CASGDIGGEKLFF	TGTGCCAGCGGGGATATTGGGGGGGAAAAACTGTTTTTT
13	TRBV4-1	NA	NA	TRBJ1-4	CASSQVQNEKLFF	TGCGCCAGCAGCCAAGTGCAGAATGAAAAACTGTTTTTT
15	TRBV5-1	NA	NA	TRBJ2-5	CASSLAMGAEETQYF	TGCGCCAGCAGCTTGGCCATGGGGGCTGAAGAGACCCAGTACTTC
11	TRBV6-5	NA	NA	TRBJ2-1	CASNQGGEQFF	TGTGCCAGCAATCAAGGGGGTGAGCAGTTCTTC
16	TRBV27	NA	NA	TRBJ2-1	CASSSILVVWLSEQFF	TGTGCCAGCAGTTCCATACTAGTTGTCTGGCTTAGTGAGCAGTTCTTC
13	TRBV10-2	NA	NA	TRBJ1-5	CASSDYNNQPQHF	TGCGCCAGCAGTGATTACAACAATCAGCCCCAGCATTTT
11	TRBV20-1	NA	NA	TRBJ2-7	CSARPTYEQYF	TGCAGTGCTCGCCCTACCTACGAGCAGTACTTC
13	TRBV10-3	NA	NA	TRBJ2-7	CAISDRDFYEQYF	TGTGCCATCAGTGACCGGGACTTTTACGAGCAGTACTTC
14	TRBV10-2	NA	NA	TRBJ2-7	CASRGGGGVYEQYF	TGCGCCAGCAGGGGGGGAGGGGGTGTCTACGAGCAGTACTTC
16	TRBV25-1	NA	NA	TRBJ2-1	CASSVGRDFSYNEQFF	TGTGCCAGCAGTGTTGGCCGGGACTTCTCCTACAATGAGCAGTTCTTC
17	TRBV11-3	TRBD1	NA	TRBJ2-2	CASSLVFGTGVTGELFF	TGTGCCAGCAGCTTAGTTTTTGGGACAGGGGTCACCGGGGAGCTGTTTTTT
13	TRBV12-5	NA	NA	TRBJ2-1	CASGLVEYNEQFF	TGTGCTAGTGGTTTAGTGGAGTACAATGAGCAGTTCTTC
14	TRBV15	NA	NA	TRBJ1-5	CATSRVSLNQPQHF	TGTGCCACCAGCAGAGTTAGCCTAAATCAGCCCCAGCATTTT
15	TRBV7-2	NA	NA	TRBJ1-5	CASSLMSSAGQPQHF	TGTGCCAGCAGCTTAATGTCCTCGGCGGGTCAGCCCCAGCATTTT
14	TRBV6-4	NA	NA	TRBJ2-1	CASSTSLTYNEQFF	TGTGCCAGCAGTACTAGCCTGACCTACAATGAGCAGTTCTTC
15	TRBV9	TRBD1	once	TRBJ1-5	CASSVSGGDNQPQHF	TGTGCCAGCAGCGTATCAGGGGGTGATAATCAGCCCCAGCATTTT
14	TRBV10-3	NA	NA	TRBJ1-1	CAISDTQGGTEAFF	TGTGCCATCAGTGATACACAGGGAGGGACTGAAGCTTTCTTT
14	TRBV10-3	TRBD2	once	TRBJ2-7	CAIRSGGQAYEQYF	TGTGCCATTCGTAGCGGGGGGCAAGCCTACGAGCAGTACTTC
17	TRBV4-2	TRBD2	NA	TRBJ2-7	CASSLYGEGEGSYEQYF	TGTGCCAGCAGCCTATATGGGGAAGGGGAGGGTTCCTACGAGCAGTACTTC
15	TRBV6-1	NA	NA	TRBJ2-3	CASIISRRGTDTQYF	TGTGCCAGCATTATCTCCCGTCGGGGCACAGATACGCAGTATTTT
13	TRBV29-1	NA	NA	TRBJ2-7	CSVNPGIGYEQYF	TGCAGCGTCAACCCAGGGATAGGCTACGAGCAGTACTTC
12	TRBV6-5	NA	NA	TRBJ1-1	CASGRVNTEAFF	TGTGCCAGCGGGCGGGTGAACACTGAAGCTTTCTTT
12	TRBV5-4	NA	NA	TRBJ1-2	CASSLAEDGYTF	TGTGCCAGCAGCTTGGCTGAGGATGGCTACACCTTC
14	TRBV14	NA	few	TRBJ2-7	CASSPTGNLYEQYF	TGTGCCAGCAGCCCCACAGGGAACTTATACGAGCAGTACTTC
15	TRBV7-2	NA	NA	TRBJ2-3	CASSLARTSTDTQYF	TGTGCCAGCAGCTTAGCGCGAACCTCCACAGATACGCAGTATTTT
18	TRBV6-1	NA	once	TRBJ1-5	CASSEVFPGGNSNQPQHF	TGTGCCAGCAGTGAAGTTTTCCCCGGCGGAAATAGCAATCAGCCCCAGCATTTT
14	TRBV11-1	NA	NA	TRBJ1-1	CASSQFSGNTEAFF	TGTGCCAGCAGCCAGTTCTCGGGTAACACTGAAGCTTTCTTT
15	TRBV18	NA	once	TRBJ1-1	CASSPPLERNTEAFF	TGTGCCAGCTCACCACCGCTTGAGAGGAACACTGAAGCTTTCTTT
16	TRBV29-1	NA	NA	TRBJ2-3	CSVEDVPGVNADTQYF	TGCAGCGTTGAAGACGTGCCAGGGGTGAACGCAGATACGCAGTATTTT
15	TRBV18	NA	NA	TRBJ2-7	CASSPTGKSAYEQYF	TGTGCCAGCTCACCTACGGGGAAATCAGCCTACGAGCAGTACTTC
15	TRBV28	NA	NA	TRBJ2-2	CASSLSPDYHWELFF	TGTGCCAGCAGTTTATCCCCCGACTACCACTGGGAGCTGTTTTTT
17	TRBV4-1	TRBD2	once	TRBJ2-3	CASSQSFRRELTDTQYF	TGCGCCAGCAGCCAATCGTTCAGGCGGGAGCTGACAGATACGCAGTATTTT
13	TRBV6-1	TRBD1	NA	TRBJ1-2	CAGNRDRVDGYTF	TGTGCCGGTAACCGGGACAGGGTGGACGGCTACACCTTC
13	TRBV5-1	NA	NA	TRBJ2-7	CASSSGGFYEQYF	TGCGCCAGCAGCTCAGGAGGGTTCTACGAGCAGTACTTC
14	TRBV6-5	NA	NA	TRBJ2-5	CASSYSGGPETQYF	TGTGCCAGCAGTTACTCCGGGGGGCCGGAGACCCAGTACTTC
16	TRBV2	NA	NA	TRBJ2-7	CASSEALAGISYEQYF	TGTGCCAGCAGTGAAGCGCTGGCAGGCATTTCCTACGAGCAGTACTTC
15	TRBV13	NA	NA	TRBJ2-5	CASSLMEGGKETQYF	TGTGCCAGCAGCTTAATGGAGGGGGGGAAAGAGACCCAGTACTTC
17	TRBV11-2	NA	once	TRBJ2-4	CASSLSRVAYAKNIQYF	TGTGCCAGCAGCCTCTCCCGGGTTGCCTATGCCAAAAACATTCAGTACTTC
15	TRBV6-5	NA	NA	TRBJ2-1	CASSYQGFTYNEQFF	TGTGCCAGCAGTTACCAGGGGTTTACCTACAATGAGCAGTTCTTC
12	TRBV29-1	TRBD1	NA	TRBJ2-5	CSVRDSQETQYF	TGCAGCGTAAGGGACAGCCAAGAGACCCAGTACTTC
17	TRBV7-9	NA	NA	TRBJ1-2	CASSLEVSWAFNYGYTF	TGTGCCAGCAGCTTAGAGGTATCTTGGGCTTTCAACTATGGCTACACCTTC
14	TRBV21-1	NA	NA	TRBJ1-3	CASSRDDSGNTIYF	TGTGCCAGCAGCCGAGATGACTCTGGAAACACCATATATTTT
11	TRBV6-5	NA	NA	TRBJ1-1	CAIRGSYEAFF	TGTGCCATTAGAGGTTCGTATGAAGCTTTCTTT
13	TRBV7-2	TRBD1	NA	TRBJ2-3	CASSPGTVDTQYF	TGTGCCAGCAGCCCTGGGACAGTAGATACGCAGTATTTT
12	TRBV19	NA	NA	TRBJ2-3	CASSMVGDTQYF	TGTGCCAGTAGTATGGTGGGCGATACGCAGTATTTT
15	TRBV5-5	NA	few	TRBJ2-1	CASSLIRTGYNEQFF	TGTGCCAGCAGCTTAATAAGGACTGGCTACAATGAGCAGTTCTTC
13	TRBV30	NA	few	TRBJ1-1	CAWSLGAITEAFF	TGTGCCTGGAGTTTGGGGGCTATTACTGAAGCTTTCTTT
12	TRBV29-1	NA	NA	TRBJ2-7	CSVLAPSYEQYF	TGCAGCGTTCTGGCACCCTCCTACGAGCAGTACTTC
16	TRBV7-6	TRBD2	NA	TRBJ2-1	CASSLEAGGAYNEQFF	TGTGCCAGCAGCTTAGAAGCGGGAGGAGCCTACAATGAGCAGTTCTTC